This T cell receptor (beta chain) originates from a study of beta chain features in type 1 diabetes (dated by TCRdb to the late 2010s). Context from the whole study: Mean age, gender distribution, total cell number and subset yield did not differ between patients and healthy donors. In the study, recently diagnosed type 1 diabetes patients and matched healthy donors were compared on the TCRB repertoires of their sorted circulating CD4+ T cell subsets. Across all samples, about 110 million sorted cells were examined, and cell number per subset correlated strongly with RNA yield. Regulatory and stem cell-like memory subsets were isolated from only 8 patients and roughly 8 healthy donors, whereas naive and central memory subsets came from all 30 or so donors.

A single peripheral blood draw of around 120 mL on average was collected from each donor into heparinised tubes. Using a panel that included CD45RO, CCR7, CD25, CD127, CD95 and CD27, naive, central memory, regulatory and stem cell-like memory CD4+ T cells were sorted on a BD FACSAria II. Purity was above 98% for every sorted population. PBMCs were isolated immediately by Lymphoprep density gradient centrifugation and stained directly without culture. So that batch effects would be minimized, each experiment stained and sorted samples in pairs, pairing one healthy donor with one patient. The entire isolated RNA was reverse transcribed using the High Capacity cDNA Reverse Transcription Kit, and thus expressed TCRB transcripts were sequenced. Deep immunoSEQ sequencing was applied to naive, central memory and regulatory T cell samples, giving an average of approximately 4 million total reads per sample. After sorted cells were lysed in RLT buffer, RNA was extracted with DNase-treated RNeasy Micro or Mini kits, with the choice depending on cell number. To prevent cross-contamination, each cell subset was processed individually, whereas patient and healthy donor samples were processed jointly. The immunoSEQ multiplex PCR was used to amplify TCRB sequences from cDNA, yielding 87-bp fragments that span the CDR3 region. The amplicons were sequenced using the Illumina HiSeq platform. The study's processing was this. PCR bias was computationally corrected using synthetic template baselines, reads within Hamming distance 2 were collapsed, and singletons that could not be merged were discarded. By aligning reads against IMGT, V, D and J genes, CDR3 length, and insertions or deletions at six rearrangement sites were assigned. Within each subset, clonotype counts were normalized to the number of sorted cells before true diversity and Gini coefficients were calculated with the tcR R package. The overlap coefficient, calculated on TCRB nucleotide sequences, was used to measure repertoire sharing. Out-of-frame TCRB sequences from naive cells were analyzed to stand in for the pre-selection repertoire. Drawn from immuneACCESS, this table holds only the in-frame rearrangements with V and J called that TCRdb kept. Clones are partly lost; checked studies trace under half to an unresolved V gene and leave the rest unexplained. That table supplies the V and J calls and clone size; D and trimming were determined from the DNA. The sample profile shows 450,000 to 550,000 clones; approximately 31% of them were found once. The leading ten clones occupy almost 0.065% of the sample.

The CDR3 goes from the cysteine to the phenylalanine over 14 residues. The only DNA kept is the CDR3, 42 bases in frame from the first base. CDR1 and CDR2, looked up from the germline V gene, are SGHRS and YFSETQ. V sheds 4 bases and J sheds 6 bases, leaving 16 bases between their ends. About this clone itself: Its target antigen remains unknown. Base qualities are missing; no much larger clone stands one base away.

Overall results and qualifications from the work: Because cDNA rather than genomic DNA was sequenced, highly expressing activated cells could have been over-represented, although no difference in activation and CD3 levels was found between groups. Only small numbers of individuals were included in the HLA sub-analyses, which left unresolved whether HLA type had any influence on TCRB rearrangement. PCR might favor shorter templates, but patient and control samples were amplified and corrected together, so any skew would affect both groups equally. In all four CD4+ subsets, TCRB CDR3 length was moderately but significantly shorter in type 1 diabetes patients. Patients with type 1 diabetes made fewer insertions and deleted more nucleotides at VDJ recombination sites, implying thymic rearrangement abnormalities. The naive, central memory and regulatory TCRB repertoires appeared to resemble one another more closely among patients than among healthy donors.

The sequence joins TRBV5-1 to TRBJ1-2; TRBD1 is a possible D gene, resting on 5 matching bases. The clonotype was recovered from a man between 18 and 35 years old in good health. Input material: naive CD4+ T cells from blood. The meaning of the sample's cell subset or site label: true naive CD4+ T cells. The sequence in DNA is TGCGCCAGCAGCGCACGGGAGGGACTGAATGGCTACACCTTC. It specifies CASSAREGLNGYTF.